A few counts support the clone carrying this T cell receptor (beta chain). These data come from a study of blood T cell repertoires in COVID-19. Background on the study: Sources were T cells, B-cell-depleted T cells, or PBMCs; the material itself was cDNA or gDNA.

The CDR3 extends over 14 amino acids. The germline V and J ends were trimmed by 3 bases and 3 bases, with 8 bases remaining between them. The V gene's germline CDR1 is KGHDR and CDR2 SFDVKD. In the original analysis: Amplification from reference gene primers served as the basis for estimated nucleated cell counts. The repertoire was sequenced with immunoSEQ multiplex PCR; TCRdb's copy has only in-frame clones and lacks some. That table gives V, J and clone size, and the DNA gave D and trimming. Altogether some 140,000 clones are present, roughly 90% being singletons, with the ten largest covering more than 15%.

This clonotype was obtained from a man between 45 and 60 years old with active or convalescent COVID-19. Material for sequencing was peripheral blood. The V and J genes are TRBV24-1 and TRBJ1-5; D not resolved. CDR3 sequence reads: CATSDVSNNQPQHF. CDR3 DNA sequence: TGTGCCACCAGTGATGTGTCCAACAATCAGCCCCAGCATTTT.